This T cell receptor (beta chain) was documented in a study of blood T cell repertoires in COVID-19. Looking at the study overall: Sample material is recorded as cDNA or gDNA derived from T cells, B-cell-depleted T cells, or PBMCs.

Only in-frame clones appear in the TCRdb table, and some are missing; sequencing was by immunoSEQ multiplex PCR. This sample yields 200,000 to 300,000 clones, of which 75% to 90% are seen a single time; approximately 2% belongs to the top ten. The receptor comes from a man aged 25 to 45 with active or convalescent COVID-19. Sequenced material: peripheral blood.

The CDR3 nucleotides read TGTGCCAGCAGGGCTGACAGGGGGGCAACTAATGAAAAACTGTTTTTT. It specifies CASRADRGATNEKLFF. The V call is TRBV2, the J call TRBJ1-4, with 9 bases identical to TRBD1. The ends lost 6 bases at V and 0 bases at J; junction bases unmatched: 5. CDR1 is SNHLY, CDR2 FYNNEI, per germline. The CDR3 has 16 residues. Looking up the rest from reference TRBV2 and TRBJ1-4 gives the full variable domain: EPEVTQTPSHQVTQMGQEVILRCVPISNHLYFYWYRQILGQKVEFLVSFYNNEISEKSEIFDDQFSVERPDGSNFTLKIRSTKLEDSAMYFCASRADRGATNEKLFFGSGTQLSVL.